A selection of T cell receptor beta chains follows, all from one sample in a study of T cells in Graves' hyperthyroidism and ophthalmopathy. TCRdb reprocessed the multiplex PCR reads with MiXCR, giving one entry per CDR3 protein. The sample yields about 360,000 distinct CDR3 sequences, about 13% seen once. The source material was blood. The source is a young woman with Graves' hyperthyroidism. The CDR3 runs from the conserved cysteine through the conserved F or W. A D gene is named only where the DNA matches it firmly. Only some rows state a clone size, as once, few, many or a class for expanded clones.

V	J	D	size	DNA	CDR3
TRBV29-1	TRBJ1-3	-	-	TGCAGCGTTCTGGGCCTAGGAAGATATTTT	CSVLGLGRYF
TRBV18	TRBJ1-3	-	many	TGTGCCAGCTCACCCCGGGAAAGCTCTGGAAACACCATATATTTT	CASSPRESSGNTIYF
TRBV5-1	TRBJ1-6	-	many	TGCGCCAGCAGCTCAAAACTTGACCCGATGGGGGATAATTCACCCCTCCACTTT	CASSSKLDPMGDNSPLHF
TRBV4-1	TRBJ2-3	TRBD1	-	TGCGCCAGCAGCCCCTCCGGACAGGGTCCAGATACGCAGTATTTT	CASSPSGQGPDTQYF
TRBV12-3/TRBV12-4	TRBJ1-5	-	many	TGTGCCAGCAGTTTTCGACAGCAGAATCAGCCCCAGCATTTT	CASSFRQQNQPQHF
TRBV12-3/TRBV12-4	TRBJ2-1	-	many	TGTGCCAGCAGTTGGGCGGGGAGGTATGAGCAGTTCTTC	CASSWAGRYEQFF
TRBV5-1	TRBJ1-1	-	-	TGCGCCACCCCCAGGCGTGAAGCTTTCTTT	CATPRREAFF
TRBV5-1	TRBJ1-2	-	many	TGCGCCAGCAGCTTGGGCCCTAAGACAGGTGGCAAGAACTATGGCTACACCTTC	CASSLGPKTGGKNYGYTF
TRBV10-3	TRBJ1-1	-	-	TGTGCCATTGGGAGGCCGGATAACACTGAAGCTTTCTTT	CAIGRPDNTEAFF
TRBV11-2	TRBJ2-7	TRBD1	many	TGTGCCAGCAGCTTATCCAGGACAGGGATCTCCTACGAGCAGTACTTC	CASSLSRTGISYEQYF
TRBV28	TRBJ1-5	-	many	TGTGCCAGCAGTTTCTCAGCCTATAGCAATCAGCCCCAGCATTTT	CASSFSAYSNQPQHF
TRBV7-2	TRBJ2-3	TRBD2	many	TGTGCCAGCAGGGTAGGGACTAGCGGCACAGATACGCAGTATTTT	CASRVGTSGTDTQYF
TRBV2	TRBJ1-4	-	many	TGTGCCACCCGAAGGACCGAAGGGGAAAAACTGTTTTTT	CATRRTEGEKLFF
TRBV5-8	TRBJ2-7	-	-	TGTGCCAGCAGCTTGGATACCGGGGCAAAATACGAGCAGTACTTC	CASSLDTGAKYEQYF
TRBV6-1	TRBJ2-7	-	many	TGTGCCAGCAGACCGTCGACACAAGCCTACGAGCAGTACTTC	CASRPSTQAYEQYF
TRBV4-2	TRBJ2-5	TRBD1	few	TGTGCCAGCAGCCAAGATCTGCGAAGGGGGCTGGGAGAGACCCAGTACTTC	CASSQDLRRGLGETQYF
TRBV20-1	TRBJ1-3	-	few	TGCAGTGCTAGGCGGATCTCTGGAAACACCATATATTTT	CSARRISGNTIYF
TRBV2	TRBJ2-7	-	many	TGTGCCAGCAGTGAAAGTCGTCCCTACGAGCAGTACTTC	CASSESRPYEQYF
TRBV2	TRBJ1-5	TRBD1	-	TGTGCCAGCTATAAGGGGGCGGTAATTGGTCAGCCCCAGCATTTT	CASYKGAVIGQPQHF
TRBV19	TRBJ2-1	TRBD2	-	TGTGCCAGTAGGGCGGGACTAGCGGGAGGGCCTGGGTACAATGAGCAGTTCTTC	CASRAGLAGGPGYNEQFF
TRBV12-3/TRBV12-4	TRBJ2-1	TRBD2	many	TGTGCCAGCAGTTCGGCCCGGGGACTAGCGGGCCCCTCCTACAATGAGCAGTTCTTC	CASSSARGLAGPSYNEQFF
TRBV9	TRBJ1-1	-	-	TGTACCAGCAGCGTAGGGGAGGGTCCCCGCTTTCCGAACACTGAAGCTTTCTTT	CTSSVGEGPRFPNTEAFF
TRBV5-8	TRBJ2-3	-	-	TGTGCCAGCAGCACCGTGGAGAGCGCAGATACGCAGTATTTT	CASSTVESADTQYF
TRBV20-1	TRBJ2-5	TRBD2	many	TGCAGTGCTAGAGATACTAGCGGTGGAGGGGAGACCCAGTACTTC	CSARDTSGGGETQYF
TRBV10-3	TRBJ2-6	-	many	TGTGCCATCAGGGACAGCCTGGACGCTGGGGCCAACGTCCTGACTTTC	CAIRDSLDAGANVLTF
TRBV12-5	TRBJ2-1	TRBD1	many	TGTGCTAGTGGTTTGGGAGGGACAGGGGGCAACAATGAGCAGTTCTTC	CASGLGGTGGNNEQFF
TRBV20-1	TRBJ2-7	TRBD2	few	TGCAGTGCCGAACGACTAGCGGGGATTGGGTACGAGCAGTACTTC	CSAERLAGIGYEQYF
TRBV30	TRBJ2-5	-	many	TGTGCCTGGACACATAAAGAGACCCAGTACTTC	CAWTHKETQYF
TRBV9	TRBJ2-2	TRBD1	-	TGTGCCAGCAGCGTATTACCGGGACAGGGGTACACCGGGGAGCTGTTTTTT	CASSVLPGQGYTGELFF
TRBV11-2	TRBJ2-1	TRBD2	many	TGTGCCGGCAGCCGCGTTGGCGGGAGGCAGTTCTTC	CAGSRVGGRQFF
TRBV6-1	TRBJ2-3	-	many	TGTGCCACCTTCGACGGACTGTTCACAGATACGCAGTATTTT	CATFDGLFTDTQYF
TRBV18	TRBJ1-1	-	many	TGTGCCAGCTCACCGGGTCTGTCGAACACTGAAGCTTTCTTT	CASSPGLSNTEAFF
TRBV20-1	TRBJ1-1	TRBD1	many	TGCAGACCTGCGACAGGGGGCGTTGAAGCTTTCTTT	CRPATGGVEAFF
TRBV19	TRBJ1-1	-	-	TGTGCCAGTAGTATTTCAAAGAACACTGAAGCTTTCTTT	CASSISKNTEAFF
TRBV2	TRBJ1-4	-	many	TGTGCCAGCAGTGAAGTCGATGAAAAACTGTTTTTT	CASSEVDEKLFF
TRBV7-2	TRBJ1-2	-	many	TGTGCCAGCAGCCTGACAGAAACTAACTATGGCTACACCTTC	CASSLTETNYGYTF
TRBV4-1	TRBJ2-7	TRBD2	many	TGCGCCAGCAGCCAGCCTGCTAGCGGGAGGTACTACGAGCAGTACTTC	CASSQPASGRYYEQYF
TRBV2	TRBJ2-7	TRBD2	many	TGTGCCAGCAGTGGACTAGCGGGGGGAAGCTCCTACGAGCAGTACTTC	CASSGLAGGSSYEQYF
TRBV19	TRBJ1-4	TRBD1	few	TGTGCCAGTACCTCCCAGGGACAGATTAATGAAAAACTGTTTTTT	CASTSQGQINEKLFF
TRBV7-3	TRBJ2-1	-	many	TGTGCCAGCAGCTTAGGGGGGCTCGGGGTCAATGAGCAGTTCTTC	CASSLGGLGVNEQFF
TRBV3-1	TRBJ1-5	TRBD1	many	TGTGCCAGCAGCCAGGAGACAGGGGGACAGCCCCAGCATTTT	CASSQETGGQPQHF
TRBV20-1	TRBJ2-7	-	many	TGCAGTGCTAGCCAAGCGGCAACCCCCTACGAGCAGTACTTC	CSASQAATPYEQYF
TRBV15	TRBJ1-6	-	-	TGTGCCACCAGCAGAGACAAGGGTTCCAATTCACCCCTCCACTTT	CATSRDKGSNSPLHF
TRBV6-1	TRBJ1-2	TRBD1	many	TGTGCCTCCAGGGACAGGGGTTACTATGGCTACACCTTC	CASRDRGYYGYTF
TRBV9	TRBJ2-3	-	-	TGTGCCAGCAGCGAGGGAGTAAGGGGGGCCGGTTCAGATACGCAGTATTTT	CASSEGVRGAGSDTQYF
TRBV30	TRBJ2-5	-	many	TGTGCCTGGAGGGACCGGCGGGTTCCCCAAGAGACCCAGTACTTC	CAWRDRRVPQETQYF
TRBV24-1	TRBJ2-7	-	-	TGTGCCACCAGTGGGACCGGGACGAGCTCCTACAATGAGCAGTACTTC	CATSGTGTSSYNEQYF
TRBV20-1	TRBJ1-5	-	few	TGCAGTGCTAGAGTAGAGGAGGGCAATCAGCCCCAGCATTTT	CSARVEEGNQPQHF
TRBV30	TRBJ1-1	TRBD1	-	TGTGCCTGGAAGGGGACAGGGGTAGGTGGCACTGAAGCTTTCTTT	CAWKGTGVGGTEAFF
TRBV20-1	TRBJ2-7	TRBD2	many	TGCAGTGCCCGGACTAGCGGGAGGGCCCCCCCCCACGAGCAGTACTTC	CSARTSGRAPPHEQYF
TRBV30	TRBJ2-7	-	-	TGTGCCTGGACCCGAGGGATCTACTACGAGCAGTACTTC	CAWTRGIYYEQYF
TRBV25-1	TRBJ1-6	TRBD1	-	TGTGCCAGCAGCGGAGCCGGCCTGACAGGGGGCGGTAATTCACCCCTCCGCTTT	CASSGAGLTGGGNSPLRF
TRBV9	TRBJ2-5	-	few	TGTGCCAGCAGCGTAGCTGAGGAGACCCAGTACTTC	CASSVAEETQYF
TRBV6-2/TRBV6-3	TRBJ1-1	-	many	TGTGCCAGCAGTTATGGTGGTACGAACACTGAAGCTTTCTTT	CASSYGGTNTEAFF
TRBV10-3	TRBJ2-7	-	-	TGTGCCATCACTAGTAACCACGAGCAGTACTTC	CAITSNHEQYF